The present T cell receptor beta chain was sequenced within a study of metastatic and nonmetastatic thyroid tumors. Background on the study: A comparison of repertoires was made across blood and tumor or nodule tissue from malignant and benign thyroid patients. Study outcomes and limitations: Reports indicated that malignant thyroid tumors showed significantly higher TCR beta diversity than benign nodules did, in blood and tumor.

This clone is labeled medium-sized. Its antigen is undetermined. CDR3 length equals 14 residues. The germline V gene has CDR1 SGHKS and CDR2 YYEKEE (reference sequence). Trimming removed 4 bases at V and 4 bases at J, with 14 bases between. With MiXCR, TCRdb called clones anew from the PCR reads. The sample lists 6,800 or so clones, roughly 3.5% occurring once. Every patient was untreated before thyroid surgery. Sequencing input: tumor tissue. This TCR was recovered from a female donor with papillary thyroid cancer or a benign thyroid nodule (not recorded which). Some clones in this sample may be carry-over from other donors' samples. This chain joins TRBV5-5 and TRBJ1-2; perhaps TRBD1 as D (5 bases). The CDR3 DNA follows: TGTGCCAGCAGCCGTCGGGACGGCCTCTATGGCTACACCTTC. Protein sequence: CASSRRDGLYGYTF.